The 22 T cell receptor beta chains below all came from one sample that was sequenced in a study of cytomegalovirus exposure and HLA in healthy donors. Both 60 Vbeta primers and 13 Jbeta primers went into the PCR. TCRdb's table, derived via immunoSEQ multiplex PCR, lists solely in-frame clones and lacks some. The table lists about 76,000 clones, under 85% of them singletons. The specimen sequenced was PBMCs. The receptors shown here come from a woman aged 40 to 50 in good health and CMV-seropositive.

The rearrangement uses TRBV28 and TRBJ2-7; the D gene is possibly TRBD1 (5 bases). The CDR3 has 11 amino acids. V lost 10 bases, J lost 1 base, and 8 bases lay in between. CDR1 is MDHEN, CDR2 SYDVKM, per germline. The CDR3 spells CATRQSYEQYF. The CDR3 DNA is TGTGCCACTAGACAGTCCTACGAGCAGTACTTC. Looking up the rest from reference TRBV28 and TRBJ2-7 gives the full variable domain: DVKVTQSSRYLVKRTGEKVFLECVQDMDHENMFWYRQDPGLGLRLIYFSYDVKMKEKGDIPEGYSVSREKKERFSLILESASTNQTSMYLCATRQSYEQYFGPGTRLTVT.

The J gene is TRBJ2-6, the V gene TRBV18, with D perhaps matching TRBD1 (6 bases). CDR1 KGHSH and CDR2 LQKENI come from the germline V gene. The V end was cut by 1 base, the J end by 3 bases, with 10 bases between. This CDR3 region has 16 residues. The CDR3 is CASSPLPTGGANVLTF. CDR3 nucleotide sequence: TGTGCCAGCTCACCACTTCCGACAGGTGGGGCCAACGTCCTGACTTTC.

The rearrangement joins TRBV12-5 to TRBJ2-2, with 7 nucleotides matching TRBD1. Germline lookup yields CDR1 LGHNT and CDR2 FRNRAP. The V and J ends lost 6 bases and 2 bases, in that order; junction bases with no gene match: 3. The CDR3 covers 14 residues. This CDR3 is CASGKGANTGELFF. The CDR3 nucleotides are TGTGCTAGTGGAAAGGGGGCTAACACCGGGGAGCTGTTTTTT.

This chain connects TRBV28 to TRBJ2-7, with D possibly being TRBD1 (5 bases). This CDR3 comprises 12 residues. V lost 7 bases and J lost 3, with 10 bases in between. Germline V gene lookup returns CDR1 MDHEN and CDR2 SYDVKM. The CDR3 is CASTTTDYEQYF. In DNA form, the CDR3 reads TGTGCCAGCACCACGACAGACTACGAGCAGTACTTC. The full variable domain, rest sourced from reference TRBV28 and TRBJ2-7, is DVKVTQSSRYLVKRTGEKVFLECVQDMDHENMFWYRQDPGLGLRLIYFSYDVKMKEKGDIPEGYSVSREKKERFSLILESASTNQTSMYLCASTTTDYEQYFGPGTRLTVT.

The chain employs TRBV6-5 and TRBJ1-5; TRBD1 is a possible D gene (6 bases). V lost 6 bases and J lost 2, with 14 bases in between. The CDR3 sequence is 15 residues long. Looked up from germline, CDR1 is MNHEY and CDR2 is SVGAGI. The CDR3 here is CASSSTGSGNQPQHF. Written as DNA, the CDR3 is TGTGCCAGCAGCTCAACAGGGAGTGGCAATCAGCCCCAGCATTTT.

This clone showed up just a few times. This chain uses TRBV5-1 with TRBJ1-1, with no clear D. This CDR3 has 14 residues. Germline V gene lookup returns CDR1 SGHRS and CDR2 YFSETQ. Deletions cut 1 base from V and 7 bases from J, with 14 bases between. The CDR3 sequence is CASSLSMDSSEAFF. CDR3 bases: TGCGCCAGCAGCTTGAGTATGGACTCGAGTGAAGCTTTCTTT.

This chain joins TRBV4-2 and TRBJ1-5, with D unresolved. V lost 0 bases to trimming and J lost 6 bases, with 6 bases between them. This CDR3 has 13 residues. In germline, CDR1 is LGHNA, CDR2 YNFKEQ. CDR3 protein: CASSQDAFQPQHF. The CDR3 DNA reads TGTGCCAGCAGCCAAGATGCGTTTCAGCCCCAGCATTTT.

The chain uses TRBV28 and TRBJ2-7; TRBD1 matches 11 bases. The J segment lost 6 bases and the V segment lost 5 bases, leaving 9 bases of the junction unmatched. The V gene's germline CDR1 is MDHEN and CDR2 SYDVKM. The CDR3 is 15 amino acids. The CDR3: CASSRTGGGDLEQYF. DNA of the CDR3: TGTGCCAGCAGTAGGACAGGGGGCGGGGATCTCGAGCAGTACTTC.

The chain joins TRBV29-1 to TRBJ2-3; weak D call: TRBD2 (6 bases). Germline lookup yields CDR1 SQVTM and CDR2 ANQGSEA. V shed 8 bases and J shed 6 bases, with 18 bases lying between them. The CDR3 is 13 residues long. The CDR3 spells CSLFREPKDTQYF. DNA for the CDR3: TGCAGCCTTTTCCGGGAGCCCAAGGATACGCAGTATTTT.

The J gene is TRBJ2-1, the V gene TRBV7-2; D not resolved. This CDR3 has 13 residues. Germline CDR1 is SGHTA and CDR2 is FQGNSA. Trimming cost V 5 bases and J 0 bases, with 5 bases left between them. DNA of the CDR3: TGTGCCAGCAGCCTCTACTCCTACAATGAGCAGTTCTTC. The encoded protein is CASSLYSYNEQFF.

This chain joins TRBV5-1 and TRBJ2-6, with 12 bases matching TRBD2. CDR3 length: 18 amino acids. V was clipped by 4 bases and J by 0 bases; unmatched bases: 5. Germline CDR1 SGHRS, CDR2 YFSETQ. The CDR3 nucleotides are TGCGCCAGCAGCGGGGGACTAGCGGGCACCTCTGGGGCCAACGTCCTGACTTTC. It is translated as CASSGGLAGTSGANVLTF. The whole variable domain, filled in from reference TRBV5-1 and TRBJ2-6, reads KAGVTQTPRYLIKTRGQQVTLSCSPISGHRSVSWYQQTPGQGLQFLFEYFSETQRNKGNFPGRFSGRQFSNSRSEMNVSTLELGDSALYLCASSGGLAGTSGANVLTFGAGSRLTVL.

Written as DNA, the CDR3 is TGTGCCAGTAGTCCGGGACTAGCGGGGGGAGAGACCCAGTACTTC. Protein: CASSPGLAGGETQYF. J is TRBJ2-5 and V is TRBV19, with 15 bases aligning to TRBD2. CDR1 and CDR2 (germline): LNHDA, SQIVND (reference sequence). The trim removed 5 bases at V and 4 bases at J, leaving 2 bases unmatched. The CDR3 has 15 amino acids.

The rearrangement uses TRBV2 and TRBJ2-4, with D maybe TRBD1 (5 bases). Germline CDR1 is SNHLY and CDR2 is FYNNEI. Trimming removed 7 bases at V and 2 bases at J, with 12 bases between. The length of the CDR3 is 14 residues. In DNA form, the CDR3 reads TGTGCCAGCACCGAAGACAGTTCCAAAAACATTCAGTACTTC. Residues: CASTEDSSKNIQYF. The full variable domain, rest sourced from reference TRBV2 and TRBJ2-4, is EPEVTQTPSHQVTQMGQEVILRCVPISNHLYFYWYRQILGQKVEFLVSFYNNEISEKSEIFDDQFSVERPDGSNFTLKIRSTKLEDSAMYFCASTEDSSKNIQYFGAGTRLSVL.

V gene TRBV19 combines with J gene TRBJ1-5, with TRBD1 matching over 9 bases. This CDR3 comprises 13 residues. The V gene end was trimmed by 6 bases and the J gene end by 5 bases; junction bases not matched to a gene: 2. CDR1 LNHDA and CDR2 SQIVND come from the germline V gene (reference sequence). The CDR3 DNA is TGTGCCAGTAGGACAGGGGGTGATCAGCCCCAGCATTTT. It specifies CASRTGGDQPQHF.

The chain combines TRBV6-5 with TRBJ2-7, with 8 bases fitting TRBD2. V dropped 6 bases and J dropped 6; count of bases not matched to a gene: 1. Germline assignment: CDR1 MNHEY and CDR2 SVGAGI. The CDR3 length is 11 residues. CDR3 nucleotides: TGTGCCAGCAGGGGACTAGGCGAGCAGTACTTC. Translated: CASRGLGEQYF.

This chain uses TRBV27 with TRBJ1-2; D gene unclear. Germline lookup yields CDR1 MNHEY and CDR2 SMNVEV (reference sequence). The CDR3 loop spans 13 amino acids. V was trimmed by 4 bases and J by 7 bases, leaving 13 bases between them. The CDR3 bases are TGTGCCAGCAGTTCAGGTCCTGGGAGTGGCTACACCTTC. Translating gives CASSSGPGSGYTF.

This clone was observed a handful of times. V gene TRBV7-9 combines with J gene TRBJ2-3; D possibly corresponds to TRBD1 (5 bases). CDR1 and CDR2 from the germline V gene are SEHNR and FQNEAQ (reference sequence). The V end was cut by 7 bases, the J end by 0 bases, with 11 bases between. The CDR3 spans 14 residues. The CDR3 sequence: CASNGAPSTDTQYF. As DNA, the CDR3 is TGTGCCAGCAATGGGGCACCTAGCACAGATACGCAGTATTTT.

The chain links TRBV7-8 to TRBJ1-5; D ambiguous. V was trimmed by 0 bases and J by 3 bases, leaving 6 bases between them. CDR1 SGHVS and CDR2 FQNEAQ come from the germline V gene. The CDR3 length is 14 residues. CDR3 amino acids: CASSLAAVNQPQHF. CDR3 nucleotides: TGTGCCAGCAGCTTAGCGGCAGTCAATCAGCCCCAGCATTTT. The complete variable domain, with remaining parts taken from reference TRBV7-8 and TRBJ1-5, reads GAGVSQSPRYKVAKRGQDVALRCDPISGHVSLFWYQQALGQGPEFLTYFQNEAQLDKSGLPSDRFFAERPEGSVSTLKIQRTQQEDSAVYLCASSLAAVNQPQHFGDGTRLSIL.

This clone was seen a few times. Here the CDR3 DNA reads TGTGCCAGCAGTGCCCTGCAGGGTAACTATGGCTACACCTTC. As protein: CASSALQGNYGYTF. The V gene is TRBV25-1, the J gene TRBJ1-2; the D gene is possibly TRBD1 (5 bases). The CDR3 has 14 residues. The V and J ends lost 4 bases and 1 base respectively, with 10 bases between them. Per germline, CDR1 MGHDK and CDR2 SYGVNS.

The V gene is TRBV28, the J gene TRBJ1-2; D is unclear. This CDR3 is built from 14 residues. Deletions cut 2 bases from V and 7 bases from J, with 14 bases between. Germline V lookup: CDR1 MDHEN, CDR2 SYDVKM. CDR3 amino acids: CASSLNFGVGGYTF. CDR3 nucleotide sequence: TGTGCCAGCAGTTTAAATTTCGGGGTCGGTGGCTACACCTTC.

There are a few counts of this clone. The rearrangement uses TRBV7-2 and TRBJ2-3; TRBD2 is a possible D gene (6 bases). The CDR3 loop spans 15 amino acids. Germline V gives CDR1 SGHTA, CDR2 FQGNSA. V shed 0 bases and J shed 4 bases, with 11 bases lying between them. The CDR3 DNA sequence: TGTGCCAGCAGCTTAGCGGGGGGTACCCCAGATACGCAGTATTTT. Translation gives CASSLAGGTPDTQYF.

This CDR3 is CASSPGTGGSGANVLTF. CDR3 sequence (DNA): TGTGCCAGCTCACCCGGTACAGGGGGCTCTGGGGCCAACGTCCTGACTTTC. V is TRBV18 and J is TRBJ2-6; 8 positions match TRBD1. V lost 3 bases to trimming and J lost 0 bases; unmatched junction nucleotides: 4. The CDR3 is 17 amino acids. Germline V gene lookup returns CDR1 KGHSH and CDR2 LQKENI.